This T cell receptor (beta chain) was captured in a study of human T cells and chemical hapten exposure. The CDR3 is made up of 13 amino acids. With V trimmed by 4 bases and J by 8 bases, 5 bases remained unmatched. The germline V gene has CDR1 LGHDT and CDR2 YNNKEL (reference sequence). What the library attached to individual cDNA molecules were unique molecular identifiers. Per the authors' pipeline: TCR counts had a median of approximately 87,000 per sample and spanned about 20,000 to 750,000. TCRdb re-called the RACE reads with MiXCR, one entry per CDR3 protein. TCRdb's processing, not the study's, gives the V and J calls here. The sample lists 40,000 or so distinct CDR3 sequences, roughly an eighth occurring once. Time point here: patch test 3, about 24 weeks after DPC sensitization. Regarding treatment: therapeutic diphenylcyclopropenone sensitization with weekly scalp DPC. Whole blood that had not been fractionated was the source of extracted total RNA. Investigators collected blood before applying each patch test.

The V and J genes are TRBV3-1 and TRBJ1-1, with 9 bases aligning to TRBD1. The TCR sequence derives from a middle-aged woman with alopecia areata. Some clones in this sample may be carry-over from other donors' samples. The sample here was whole blood, taken in connection with sensitization to the hapten diphenylcyclopropenone (DPC). The CDR3 nucleotides are TGTGCCAGCAGCCCAACAGGGGGCGACGAAGCTTTCTTT. This gives the protein CASSPTGGDEAFF.